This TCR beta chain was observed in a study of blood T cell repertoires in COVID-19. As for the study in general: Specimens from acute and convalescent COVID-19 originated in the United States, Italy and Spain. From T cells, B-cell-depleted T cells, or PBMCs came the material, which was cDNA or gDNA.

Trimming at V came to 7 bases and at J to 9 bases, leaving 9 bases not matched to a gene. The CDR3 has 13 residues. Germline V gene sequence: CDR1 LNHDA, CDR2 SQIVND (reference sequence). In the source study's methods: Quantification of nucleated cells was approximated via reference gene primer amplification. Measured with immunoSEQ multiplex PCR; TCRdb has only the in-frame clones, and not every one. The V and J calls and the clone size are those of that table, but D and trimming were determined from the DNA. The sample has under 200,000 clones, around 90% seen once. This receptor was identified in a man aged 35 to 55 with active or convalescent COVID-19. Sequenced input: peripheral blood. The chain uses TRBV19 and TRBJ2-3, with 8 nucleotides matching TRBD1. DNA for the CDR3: TGTGCCAGTAAGCAGGGGGCGGAACTAACGCAGTATTTT. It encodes CASKQGAELTQYF.